This TCR beta chain emerged from a study of T cell responses to AZD1222 COVID-19 vaccine. Clones were read by immunoSEQ multiplex PCR, and TCRdb kept only the in-frame ones, dropping some. Of under 150,000 clones in the sample, roughly 92% are singletons; the top ten hold 0.85% to 1.3%. This clone is categorized as medium-sized. The CDR3 consists of 13 residues. The junction had 6 bases not matched to a gene; V was cut back by 7 bases and J by 7 bases. The chain recombines TRBV12-3 or TRBV12-4 with TRBJ2-1; 8 bases match TRBD2. Sequencing was performed on peripheral blood, taken 28 days after the second AZD1222 dose. This TCR came from an adult who received the AZD1222 COVID-19 vaccine. This CDR3 is CASIWGLGNEQFF. CDR3 DNA sequence: TGTGCCAGCATCTGGGGACTAGGAAATGAGCAGTTCTTC.